One sample yielded the 4 T cell receptor beta chains listed below, sequenced in a study of cytomegalovirus exposure and HLA in healthy donors. PCR used 60 Vbeta primers and 13 Jbeta primers. Profiled with immunoSEQ multiplex PCR; TCRdb holds only in-frame clones, not every one. Of under 35,000 clones listed, more than 60% were seen once; the top ten hold 20% to 25%. Source material: PBMCs. The source is a man aged 50 to 60 in good health and CMV-seropositive.

This clone has only a few counts. The rearrangement joins TRBV30 to TRBJ2-3, with 10 bases that match TRBD2. The CDR3 is 15 amino acids. CDR1 is GTSNPN and CDR2 is SVGIG in the germline V gene (reference sequence). J lost 1 base, V lost 3 bases, and 4 bases had no gene match. The CDR3 nucleotides are TGTGCCTGGAGACCTAGCGGGAGAGGCACAGATACGCAGTATTTT. Residues: CAWRPSGRGTDTQYF.

The CDR3 spells CASSEGAGETQYF. For the CDR3, the DNA is TGTGCCAGCAGTGAAGGGGCCGGAGAGACCCAGTACTTC. This chain links TRBV25-1 with TRBJ2-5; tentatively, D is TRBD1 (5 bases). CDR1 is MGHDK and CDR2 is SYGVNS in the germline V gene. The CDR3 length is 13 residues. V lost 2 bases to trimming and J lost 4 bases, with 8 bases between them.

The chain uses TRBV27 and TRBJ1-4; no firm D call. Germline V gene sequence: CDR1 MNHEY, CDR2 SMNVEV (reference sequence). CDR3 length equals 13 residues. Trimming stripped 4 bases from V and 7 bases from J, with 10 bases between. The CDR3 reads CASSWAQPEKLFF. DNA of the CDR3: TGTGCCAGCAGTTGGGCACAGCCTGAAAAACTGTTTTTT.

The CDR3 nucleotides are TGCAGCGTTGACCGGCAGGTCCGTCGGACCCAGTACTTC. This encodes CSVDRQVRRTQYF. The chain is built from TRBV29-1 and TRBJ2-5; D uncertain. V was clipped by 3 bases and J by 7 bases, with 15 bases between them. This CDR3 contains 13 residues. Per germline, CDR1 SQVTM and CDR2 ANQGSEA.